This T cell receptor beta chain was profiled in a study of blood T cells in healthy people across ages. Primers used in a second PCR of roughly 6 to 11 cycles were a sample-barcoded 5' primer and a J-beta primer mix. One entry per CDR3 protein, called by TCRdb with MiXCR from the 5' RACE reads. This table has some 700,000 distinct CDR3 sequences, roughly 20% appearing once. The receptor comes from a man in his 70s in good health. The specimen was blood.

The CDR3 coding sequence is TGCAGCGTTGAAGATCCGCCCCCAATTCAGTACTTC. Its protein product is CSVEDPPPIQYF. The chain is built from TRBV29-1 and TRBJ2-4; no firm D call. Germline V CDR1 and CDR2: SQVTM, ANQGSEA. CDR3 size: 12 residues. Trimming removed 0 bases from V and 10 bases from J, with 10 bases in between.